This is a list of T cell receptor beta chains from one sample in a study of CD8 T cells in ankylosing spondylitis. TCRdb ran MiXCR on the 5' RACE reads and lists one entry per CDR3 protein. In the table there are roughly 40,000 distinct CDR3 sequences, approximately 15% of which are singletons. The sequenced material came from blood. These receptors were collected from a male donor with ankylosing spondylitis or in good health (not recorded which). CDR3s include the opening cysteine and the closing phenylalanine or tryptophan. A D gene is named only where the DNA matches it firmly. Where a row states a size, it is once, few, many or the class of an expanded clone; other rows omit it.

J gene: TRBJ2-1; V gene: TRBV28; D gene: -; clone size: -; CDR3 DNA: TGTGCCAGCACCCCAGGACAGCTCTACAATGAGCAGTTCTTC; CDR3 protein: CASTPGQLYNEQFF
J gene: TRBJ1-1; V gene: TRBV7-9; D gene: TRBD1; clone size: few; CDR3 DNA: TGTGCCAGCGCCCCAGGGGGCATCAACACTGAAGCTTTCTTT; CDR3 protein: CASAPGGINTEAFF
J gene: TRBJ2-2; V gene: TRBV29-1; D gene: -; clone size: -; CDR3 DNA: TGCAGCTTCATATATGGGACCGGGGAGCTGTTTTTT; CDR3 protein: CSFIYGTGELFF
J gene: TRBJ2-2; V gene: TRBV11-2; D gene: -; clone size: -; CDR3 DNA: TGTGCCAGCAGCTTAGATGGCGGGGAGCTGTTTTTT; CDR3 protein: CASSLDGGELFF
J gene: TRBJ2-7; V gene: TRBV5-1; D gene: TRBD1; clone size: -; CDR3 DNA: TGCGCCAGCAGCTGGAGCCCGGGACAGGGGCGATCGGAGCAGTACTTC; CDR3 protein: CASSWSPGQGRSEQYF
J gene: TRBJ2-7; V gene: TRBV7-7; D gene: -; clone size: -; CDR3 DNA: TGTGCCAGCAGCTTAGCGGGGGGAATCAAGTACTTC; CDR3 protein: CASSLAGGIKYF
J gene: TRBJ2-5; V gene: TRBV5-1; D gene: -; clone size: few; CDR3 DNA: TGCGCCAGCAGCGTTGGACGGAAAGAGACCCAGTACTTC; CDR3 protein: CASSVGRKETQYF
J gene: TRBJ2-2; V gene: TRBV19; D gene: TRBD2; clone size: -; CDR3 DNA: TGTGCCAGTAGTATAACTCGGGCTAGCGGGAGTATTACCGGGGAGCTGTTTTTT; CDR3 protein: CASSITRASGSITGELFF
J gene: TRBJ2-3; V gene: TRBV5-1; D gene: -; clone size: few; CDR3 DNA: TGCGCCAGCAGCTTGGGTTCTGGCGCAGATACGCAGTATTTT; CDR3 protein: CASSLGSGADTQYF
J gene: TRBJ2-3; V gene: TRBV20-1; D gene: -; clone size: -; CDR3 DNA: TGCTCCCTTCCTTGGGCGGATACGCAGTATTTT; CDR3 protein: CSLPWADTQYF
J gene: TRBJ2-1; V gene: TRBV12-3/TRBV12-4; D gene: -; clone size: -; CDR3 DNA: TGTGCCAGCAGTTTAGTCGCAGGGATAAATGAGCAGTTCTTC; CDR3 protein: CASSLVAGINEQFF
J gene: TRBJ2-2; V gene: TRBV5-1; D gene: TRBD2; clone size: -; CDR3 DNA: TGCGCCAGCAGCTTACAAGGGACTAGCGGGAGTAACACCGGGGAGCTGTTTTTT; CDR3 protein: CASSLQGTSGSNTGELFF
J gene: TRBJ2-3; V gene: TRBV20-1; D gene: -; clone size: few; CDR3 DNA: TGCAGTGCTAGAGTCCAGGGAACAGATACGCAGTATTTT; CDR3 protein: CSARVQGTDTQYF
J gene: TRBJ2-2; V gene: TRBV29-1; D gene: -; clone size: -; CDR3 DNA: TGCAGCGTTGAAGACCTAGATTCGACAGCCACCGGGGAGCTGTTTTTT; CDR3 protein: CSVEDLDSTATGELFF
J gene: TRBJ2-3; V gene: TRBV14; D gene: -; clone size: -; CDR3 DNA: TGTGCCAGCAGCCAAGGAAGGGCGCGCACAGATACGCAGTATTTT; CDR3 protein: CASSQGRARTDTQYF
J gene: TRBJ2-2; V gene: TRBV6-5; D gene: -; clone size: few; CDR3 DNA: TGTGCCAGCAGTTACTCGACTGCGAACACCGGGGAGCTGTTTTTT; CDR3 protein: CASSYSTANTGELFF
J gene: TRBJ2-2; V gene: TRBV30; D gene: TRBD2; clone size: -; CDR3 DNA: TGTGCCTCACACGGGACTAGCGGGTCCACCGGGGAGCTGTTTTTT; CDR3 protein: CASHGTSGSTGELFF
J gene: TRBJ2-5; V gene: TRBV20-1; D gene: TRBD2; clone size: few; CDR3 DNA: TGCAGTGGGGGACTAGCGGGAGGGTACCAAGAGACCCAGTACTTC; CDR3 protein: CSGGLAGGYQETQYF
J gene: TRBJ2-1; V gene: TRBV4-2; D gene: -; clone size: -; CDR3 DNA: TGTGCCAGCAGCCAAGCGGACAGCTACAATGAGCAGTTCTTC; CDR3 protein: CASSQADSYNEQFF
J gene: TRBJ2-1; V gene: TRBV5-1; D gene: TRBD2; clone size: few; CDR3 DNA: TGCGCCAGCAGCTCGGGACTAGCGGGGGGGGGTTACGAGCAGTTCTTC; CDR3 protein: CASSSGLAGGGYEQFF
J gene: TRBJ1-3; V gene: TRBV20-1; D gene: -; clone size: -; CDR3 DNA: TGCAGTGCCGACCACGGGAGTTCTGGAAACACCATATATTTT; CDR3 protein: CSADHGSSGNTIYF
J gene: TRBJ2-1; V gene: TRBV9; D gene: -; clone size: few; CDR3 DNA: TGTGCCAGCAGCGTAGGTGGCCTTAGCTCCTACAATGAGCAGTTCTTC; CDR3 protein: CASSVGGLSSYNEQFF
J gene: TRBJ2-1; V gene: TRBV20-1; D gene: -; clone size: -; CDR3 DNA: TGCAGTGCTAGAGATAGGAGGTCACAGTTCTTC; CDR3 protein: CSARDRRSQFF
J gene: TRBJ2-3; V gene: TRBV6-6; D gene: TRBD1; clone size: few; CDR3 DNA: TGTGCCAGCAGTCCCGACAGGGTTACAGATACGCAGTATTTT; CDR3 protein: CASSPDRVTDTQYF
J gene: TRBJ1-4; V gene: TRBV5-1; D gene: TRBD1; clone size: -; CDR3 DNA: TGCGCCAGCAGCCCCACAGGGGGCAATGAAAAACTGTTTTTT; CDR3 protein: CASSPTGGNEKLFF
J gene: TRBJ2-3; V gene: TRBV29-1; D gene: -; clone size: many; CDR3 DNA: TGCAGCGTCGCCCACACAGATACGCAGTATTTT; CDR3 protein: CSVAHTDTQYF
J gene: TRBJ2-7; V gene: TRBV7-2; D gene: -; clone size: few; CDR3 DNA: TGTGCCAGCACCGTCGCTCACGAGCAGTACTTC; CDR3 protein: CASTVAHEQYF
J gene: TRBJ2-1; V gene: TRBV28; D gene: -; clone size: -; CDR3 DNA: TGTGCCAGCAGTGAGTACAATGAGCAGTTCTTC; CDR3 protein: CASSEYNEQFF